This T cell receptor beta chain was sequenced during a study of cytomegalovirus exposure and HLA in healthy donors. Per germline, CDR1 MNHEY and CDR2 SMNVEV (reference sequence). Trimming took 5 bases from V and 2 from J; bases not matched to a gene: 3. The CDR3 contains 14 residues. The PCR used 60 Vbeta and 13 Jbeta primers. Method: immunoSEQ multiplex PCR; TCRdb's copy keeps in-frame clones and lacks some. The repertoire includes 150,000 to 200,000 clones, 75% to 85% of them detected once, and 4.9% sits in the top ten. The sequenced material came from PBMCs. The clonotype was recovered from a woman under 30 in good health and CMV-seropositive. V usage is TRBV27 and J usage is TRBJ2-7, with 10 bases identical to TRBD1. CDR3 coding DNA: TGTGCCAGCAGTCTAGGACAGGGGGCCTACGAGCAGTACTTC. This sequence encodes CASSLGQGAYEQYF.